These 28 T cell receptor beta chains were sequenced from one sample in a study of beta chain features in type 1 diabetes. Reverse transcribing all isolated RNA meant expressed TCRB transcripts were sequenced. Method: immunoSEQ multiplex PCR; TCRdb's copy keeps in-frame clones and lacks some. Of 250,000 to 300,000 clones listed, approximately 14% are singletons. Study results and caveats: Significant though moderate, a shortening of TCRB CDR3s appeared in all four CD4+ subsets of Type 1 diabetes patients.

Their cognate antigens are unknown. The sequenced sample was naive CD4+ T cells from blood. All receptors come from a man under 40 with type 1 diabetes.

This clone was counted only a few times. CDR3 in amino acids: CASSQERGVLYNEQFF. The CDR3 DNA sequence: TGTGCCAGCAGCCAAGAAAGGGGTGTCCTTTACAATGAGCAGTTCTTC. V and J are TRBV14 and TRBJ2-1, with a possible D match to TRBD1 (5 bases). CDR3 length equals 16 residues. The V gene lost 0 bases and the J gene lost 4 bases, with 13 bases spanning the gap. The germline gives CDR1 SGHDN, CDR2 FVKESK. The whole variable domain, filled in from reference TRBV14 and TRBJ2-1, reads EAGVTQFPSHSVIEKGQTVTLRCDPISGHDNLYWYRRVMGKEIKFLLHFVKESKQDESGMPNNRFLAERTGGTYSTLKVQPAELEDSGVYFCASSQERGVLYNEQFFGPGTRLTVL.

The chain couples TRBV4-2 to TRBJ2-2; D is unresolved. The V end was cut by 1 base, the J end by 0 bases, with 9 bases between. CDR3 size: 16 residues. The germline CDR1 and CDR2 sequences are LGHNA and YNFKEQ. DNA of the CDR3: TGTGCCAGCAGCCAAGGTCGTCGTTCGAACACCGGGGAGCTGTTTTTT. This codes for CASSQGRRSNTGELFF.

CDR3 amino acids: CASSPQDTGELFF. The CDR3, as DNA: TGTGCCAGCAGCCCACAGGACACCGGGGAGCTGTTTTTT. J is TRBJ2-2 and V is TRBV11-3; possibly TRBD1 for D (5 bases). CDR3 length equals 13 residues. CDR1 is SGHNT and CDR2 is YENEEA in the germline V gene. Trimming shortened V by 5 bases and J by 3 bases, and 7 bases separated the two germline ends.

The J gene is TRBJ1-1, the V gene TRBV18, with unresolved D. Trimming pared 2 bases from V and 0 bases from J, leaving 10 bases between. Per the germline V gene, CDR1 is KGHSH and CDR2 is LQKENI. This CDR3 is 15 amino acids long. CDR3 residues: CASSPNNGVNTEAFF. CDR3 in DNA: TGTGCCAGCTCACCAAACAACGGGGTGAACACTGAAGCTTTCTTT.

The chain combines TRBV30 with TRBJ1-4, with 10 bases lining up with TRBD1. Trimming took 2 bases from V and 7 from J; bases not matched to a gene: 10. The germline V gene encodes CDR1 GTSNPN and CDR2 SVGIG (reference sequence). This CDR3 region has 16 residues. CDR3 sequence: CAWSLPGQGETEKLFF. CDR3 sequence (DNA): TGTGCCTGGAGTCTCCCCGGACAGGGGGAGACTGAAAAACTGTTTTTT.

DNA of the CDR3: TGTGCCAGCAGTGACAGGGCATCTCGGAACACTGAAGCTTTCTTT. Protein: CASSDRASRNTEAFF. V is TRBV2 and J is TRBJ1-1, with D maybe TRBD1 (5 bases). V was clipped by 3 bases and J by 1 base, with 12 bases between them. This CDR3 comprises 15 residues. Germline CDR1 SNHLY, CDR2 FYNNEI.

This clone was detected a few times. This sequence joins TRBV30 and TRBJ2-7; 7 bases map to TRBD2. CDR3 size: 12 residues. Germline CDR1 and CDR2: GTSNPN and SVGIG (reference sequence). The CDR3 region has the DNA TGTGCGGGGGGGTATTCTGGCTACGAGCAGTACTTC. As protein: CAGGYSGYEQYF.

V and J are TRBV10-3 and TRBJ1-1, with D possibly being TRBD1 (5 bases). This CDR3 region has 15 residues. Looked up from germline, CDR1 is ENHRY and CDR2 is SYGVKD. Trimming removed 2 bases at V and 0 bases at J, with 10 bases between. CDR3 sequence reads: CAISEVDSLNTEAFF. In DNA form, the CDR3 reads TGTGCCATCAGTGAGGTTGACAGTCTGAACACTGAAGCTTTCTTT.

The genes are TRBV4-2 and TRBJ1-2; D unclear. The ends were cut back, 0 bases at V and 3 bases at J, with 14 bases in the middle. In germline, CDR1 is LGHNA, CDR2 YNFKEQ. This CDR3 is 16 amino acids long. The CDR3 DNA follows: TGTGCCAGCAGCCAAGACTTTAGCTTCCTGGACTATGGCTACACCTTC. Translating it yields CASSQDFSFLDYGYTF.

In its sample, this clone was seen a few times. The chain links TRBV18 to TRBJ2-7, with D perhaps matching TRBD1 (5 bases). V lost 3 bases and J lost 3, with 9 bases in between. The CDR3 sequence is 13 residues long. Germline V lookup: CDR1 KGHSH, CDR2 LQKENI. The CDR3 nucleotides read TGTGCCAGCTCACCTGGGGCGCACTACGAGCAGTACTTC. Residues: CASSPGAHYEQYF. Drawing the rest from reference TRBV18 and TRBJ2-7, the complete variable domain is NAGVMQNPRHLVRRRGQEARLRCSPMKGHSHVYWYRQLPEEGLKFMVYLQKENIIDESGMPKERFSAEFPKEGPSILRIQQVVRGDSAAYFCASSPGAHYEQYFGPGTRLTVT.

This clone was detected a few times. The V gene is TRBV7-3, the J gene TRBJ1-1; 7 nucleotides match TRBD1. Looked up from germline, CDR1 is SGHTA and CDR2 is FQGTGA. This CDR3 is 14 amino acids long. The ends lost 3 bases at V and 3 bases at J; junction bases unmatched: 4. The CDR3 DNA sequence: TGTGCCAGCAGCTTGACAGGGTCGGACACTGAAGCTTTCTTT. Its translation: CASSLTGSDTEAFF.

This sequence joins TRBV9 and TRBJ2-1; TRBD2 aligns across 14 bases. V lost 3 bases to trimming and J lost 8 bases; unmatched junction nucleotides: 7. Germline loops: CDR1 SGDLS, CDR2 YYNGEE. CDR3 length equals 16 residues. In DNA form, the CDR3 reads TGTGCCAGCAGCGCCGGCGGGACTAGCGGGAGCGATGAGCAGTTCTTC. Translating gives CASSAGGTSGSDEQFF.

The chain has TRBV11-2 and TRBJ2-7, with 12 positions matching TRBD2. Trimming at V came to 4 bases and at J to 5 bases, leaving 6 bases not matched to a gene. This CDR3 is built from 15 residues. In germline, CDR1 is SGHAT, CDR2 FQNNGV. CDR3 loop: CASSSQTSGSDEQYF. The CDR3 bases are TGTGCCAGCAGCTCCCAGACTAGCGGGAGCGACGAGCAGTACTTC.

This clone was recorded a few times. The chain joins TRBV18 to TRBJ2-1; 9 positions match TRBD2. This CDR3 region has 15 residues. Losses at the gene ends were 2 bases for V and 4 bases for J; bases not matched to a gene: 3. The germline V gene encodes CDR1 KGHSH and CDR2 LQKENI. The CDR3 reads CASSPSGRPYNEQFF. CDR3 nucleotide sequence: TGTGCCAGCTCACCAAGCGGGAGGCCGTACAATGAGCAGTTCTTC.

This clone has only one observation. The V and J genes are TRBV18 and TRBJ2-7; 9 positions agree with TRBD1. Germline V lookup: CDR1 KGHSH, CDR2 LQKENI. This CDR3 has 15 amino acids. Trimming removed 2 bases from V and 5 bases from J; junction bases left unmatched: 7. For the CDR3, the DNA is TGTGCCAGCTCACCAACGGGGACAGGGAGCCACGAGCAGTACTTC. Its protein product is CASSPTGTGSHEQYF.

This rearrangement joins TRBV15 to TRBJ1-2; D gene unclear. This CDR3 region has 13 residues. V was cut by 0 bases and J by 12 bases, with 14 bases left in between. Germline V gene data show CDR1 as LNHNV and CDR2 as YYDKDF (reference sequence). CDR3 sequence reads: CATSRDEEGSNTF. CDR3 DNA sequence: TGTGCCACCAGCAGAGATGAGGAGGGATCCAACACCTTC.

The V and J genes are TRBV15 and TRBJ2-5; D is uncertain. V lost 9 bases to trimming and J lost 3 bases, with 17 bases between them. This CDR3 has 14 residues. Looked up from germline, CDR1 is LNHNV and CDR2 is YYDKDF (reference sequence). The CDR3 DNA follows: TGTGCCACAAAGAGATACCGAACTGAAGAGACCCAGTACTTC. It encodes CATKRYRTEETQYF.

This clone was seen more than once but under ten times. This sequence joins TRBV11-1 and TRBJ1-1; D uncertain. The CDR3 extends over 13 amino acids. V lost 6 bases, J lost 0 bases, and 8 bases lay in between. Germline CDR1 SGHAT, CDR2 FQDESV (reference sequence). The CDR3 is CASRRRMNTEAFF. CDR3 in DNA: TGTGCCAGCAGACGGAGGATGAACACTGAAGCTTTCTTT. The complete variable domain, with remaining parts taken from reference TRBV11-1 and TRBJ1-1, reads EAEVAQSPRYKITEKSQAVAFWCDPISGHATLYWYRQILGQGPELLVQFQDESVVDDSQLPKDRFSAERLKGVDSTLKIQPAELGDSAMYLCASRRRMNTEAFFGQGTRLTVV.

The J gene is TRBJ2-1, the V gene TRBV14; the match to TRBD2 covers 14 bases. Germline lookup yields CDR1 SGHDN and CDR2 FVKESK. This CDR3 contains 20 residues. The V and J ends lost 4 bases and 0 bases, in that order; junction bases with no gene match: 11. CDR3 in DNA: TGTGCCAGCAGCCTTCTACCGGGACTAGCGGGAGTGGGCTCCTACAATGAGCAGTTCTTC. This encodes CASSLLPGLAGVGSYNEQFF.

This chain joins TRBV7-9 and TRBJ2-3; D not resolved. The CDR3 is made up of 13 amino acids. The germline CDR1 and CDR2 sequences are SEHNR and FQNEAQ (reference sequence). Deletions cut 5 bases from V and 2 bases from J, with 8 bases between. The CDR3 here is CASSIHDTDTQYF. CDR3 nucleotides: TGTGCCAGCAGCATACACGACACAGATACGCAGTATTTT.

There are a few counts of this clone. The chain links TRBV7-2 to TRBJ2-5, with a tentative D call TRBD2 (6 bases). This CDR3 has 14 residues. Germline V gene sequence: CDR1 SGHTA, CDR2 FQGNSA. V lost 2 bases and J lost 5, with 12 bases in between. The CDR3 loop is CASSLLLAKETQYF. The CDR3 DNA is TGTGCCAGCAGCTTATTACTAGCAAAGGAGACCCAGTACTTC.

The DNA for the CDR3 is TGTGCCAGCAGCGTTTCCCATGTTAGCGGGAGTGAAGAGACCCAGTACTTC. Its translation is CASSVSHVSGSEETQYF. This chain connects TRBV9 to TRBJ2-5; TRBD2 matches 9 bases. CDR1 and CDR2 from the germline V gene are SGDLS and YYNGEE. The CDR3 sequence is 17 residues long. J lost 3 bases, V lost 2 bases, and 11 bases had no gene match.

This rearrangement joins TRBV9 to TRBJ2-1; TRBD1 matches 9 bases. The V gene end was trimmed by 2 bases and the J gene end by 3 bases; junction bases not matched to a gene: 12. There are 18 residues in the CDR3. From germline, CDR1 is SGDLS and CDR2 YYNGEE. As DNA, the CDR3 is TGTGCCAGCAGCGTGGGGGACAGGGAAGCAGGCTTCTACAATGAGCAGTTCTTC. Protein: CASSVGDREAGFYNEQFF.

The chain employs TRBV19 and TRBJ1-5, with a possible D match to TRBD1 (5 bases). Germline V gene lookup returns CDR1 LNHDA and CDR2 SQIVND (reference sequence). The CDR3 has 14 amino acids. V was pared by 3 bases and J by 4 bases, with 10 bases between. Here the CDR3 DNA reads TGTGCCAGTAGTATTCCAGGGCCAAATCAGCCCCAGCATTTT. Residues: CASSIPGPNQPQHF.

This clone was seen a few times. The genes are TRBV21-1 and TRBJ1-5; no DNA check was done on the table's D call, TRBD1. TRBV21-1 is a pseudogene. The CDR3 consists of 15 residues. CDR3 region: CASTPGVQGGQPQHF. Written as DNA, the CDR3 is TGTGCCAGCACCCCTGGGGTGCAGGGCGGCCAGCCCCAGCATTTT.

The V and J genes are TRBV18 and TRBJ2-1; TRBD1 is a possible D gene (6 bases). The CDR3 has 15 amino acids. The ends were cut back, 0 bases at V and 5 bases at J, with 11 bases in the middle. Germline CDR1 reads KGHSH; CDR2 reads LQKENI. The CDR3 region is CASSPPTGRNNEQFF. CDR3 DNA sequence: TGTGCCAGCTCACCACCCACAGGGCGAAACAATGAGCAGTTCTTC.

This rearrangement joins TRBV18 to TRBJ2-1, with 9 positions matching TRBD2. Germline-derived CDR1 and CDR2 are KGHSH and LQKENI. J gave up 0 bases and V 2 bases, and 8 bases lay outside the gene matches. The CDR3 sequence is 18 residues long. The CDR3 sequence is CASSPFGTSSYSYNEQFF. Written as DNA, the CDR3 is TGTGCCAGCTCACCATTCGGGACTAGCTCCTACTCCTACAATGAGCAGTTCTTC.

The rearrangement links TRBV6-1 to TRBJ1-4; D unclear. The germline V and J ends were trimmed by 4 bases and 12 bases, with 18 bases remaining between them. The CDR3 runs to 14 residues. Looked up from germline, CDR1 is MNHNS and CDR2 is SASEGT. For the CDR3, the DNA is TGTGCCAGCAGTGCCAGGACCGGGATCGGGGAACTGTTTTTT. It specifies CASSARTGIGELFF.